This T cell receptor beta chain is drawn from a study of graft-versus-host responses after intestinal transplantation. The method was immunoSEQ multiplex PCR; TCRdb's version includes in-frame clones alone and lacks a portion of them. Of about 100,000 clones in the sample, roughly 87% were seen once. Concerning this clone itself: Its antigen is currently unknown.

Germline CDR1 reads LNHDA; CDR2 reads SQIVND (reference sequence). This CDR3 is built from 17 residues. Losses at the gene ends were 3 bases for V and 2 bases for J; bases not matched to a gene: 5. The J gene is TRBJ2-1, the V gene TRBV19; 12 bases line up with TRBD2. Here the sequenced sample was unstimulated CD4+ T cells sorted from spleen or lymph node cells, taken before intestinal transplant. The sequence was obtained from a human donor who received an intestinal transplant. The CDR3 bases are TGTGCCAGTAGTATCCCCGGACTAGCGGGGACCTACAATGAGCAGTTCTTC. Translated, it gives CASSIPGLAGTYNEQFF.